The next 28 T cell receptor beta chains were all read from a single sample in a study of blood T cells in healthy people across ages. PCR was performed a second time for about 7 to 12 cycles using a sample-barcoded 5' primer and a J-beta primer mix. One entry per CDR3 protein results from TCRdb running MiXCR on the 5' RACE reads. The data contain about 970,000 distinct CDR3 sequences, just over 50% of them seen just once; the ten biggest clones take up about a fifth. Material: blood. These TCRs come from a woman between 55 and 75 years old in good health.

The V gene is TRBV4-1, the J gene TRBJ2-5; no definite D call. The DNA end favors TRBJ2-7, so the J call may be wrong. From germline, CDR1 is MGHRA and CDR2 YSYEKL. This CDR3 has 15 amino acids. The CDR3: CASSQEPGLPYEQYF. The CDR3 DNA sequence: TGCGCCAGCAGCCAAGAGCCGGGTTTGCCCTACGAGCAGTACTTC.

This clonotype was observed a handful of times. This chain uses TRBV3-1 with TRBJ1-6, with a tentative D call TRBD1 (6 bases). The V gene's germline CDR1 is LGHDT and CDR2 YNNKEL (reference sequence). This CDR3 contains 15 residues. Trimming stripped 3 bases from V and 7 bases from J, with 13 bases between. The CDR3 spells CASSHRTVKNSPLHF. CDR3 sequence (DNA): TGTGCCAGCAGCCACCGGACAGTTAAAAATTCACCCCTCCACTTT.

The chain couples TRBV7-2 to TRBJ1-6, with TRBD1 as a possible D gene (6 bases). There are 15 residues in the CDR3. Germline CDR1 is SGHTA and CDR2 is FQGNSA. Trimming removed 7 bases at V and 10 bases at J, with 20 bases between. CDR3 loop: CASINTRGSSSPLHF. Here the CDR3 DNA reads TGTGCCAGCATCAATACAAGGGGGAGTTCCTCACCCCTCCACTTT.

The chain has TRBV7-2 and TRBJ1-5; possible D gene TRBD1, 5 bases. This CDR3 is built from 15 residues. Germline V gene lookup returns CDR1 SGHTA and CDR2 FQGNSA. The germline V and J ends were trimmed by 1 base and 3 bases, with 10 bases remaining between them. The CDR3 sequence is CASSLVGTYNQPQHF. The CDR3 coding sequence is TGTGCCAGCAGCTTAGTGGGGACCTACAATCAGCCCCAGCATTTT. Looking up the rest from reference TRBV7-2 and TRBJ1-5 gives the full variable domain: GAGVSQSPSNKVTEKGKDVELRCDPISGHTALYWYRQSLGQGLEFLIYFQGNSAPDKSGLPSDRFSAERTGGSVSTLTIQRTQQEDSAVYLCASSLVGTYNQPQHFGDGTRLSIL.

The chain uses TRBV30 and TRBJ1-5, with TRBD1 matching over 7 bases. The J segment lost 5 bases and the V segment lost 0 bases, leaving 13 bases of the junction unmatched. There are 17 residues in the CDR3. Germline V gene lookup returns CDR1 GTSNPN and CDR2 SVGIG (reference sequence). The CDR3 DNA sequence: TGTGCCTGGAGTGTGTACCGGGACAGTTCGGATCATCAGCCCCAGCATTTT. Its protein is CAWSVYRDSSDHQPQHF. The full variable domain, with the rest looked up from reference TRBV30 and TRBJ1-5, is SQTIHQWPATLVQPVGSPLSLECTVEGTSNPNLYWYRQAAGRGLQLLFYSVGIGQISSEVPQNLSASRPQDRQFILSSKKLLLSDSGFYLCAWSVYRDSSDHQPQHFGDGTRLSIL.

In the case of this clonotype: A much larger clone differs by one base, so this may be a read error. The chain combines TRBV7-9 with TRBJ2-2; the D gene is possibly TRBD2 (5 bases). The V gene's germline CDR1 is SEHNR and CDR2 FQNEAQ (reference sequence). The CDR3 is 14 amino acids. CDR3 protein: CASSVARGAGELFF. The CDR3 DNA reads TGTGCCAGCAGCGTAGCGCGCGGAGCCGGGGAGCTGTTTTTT.

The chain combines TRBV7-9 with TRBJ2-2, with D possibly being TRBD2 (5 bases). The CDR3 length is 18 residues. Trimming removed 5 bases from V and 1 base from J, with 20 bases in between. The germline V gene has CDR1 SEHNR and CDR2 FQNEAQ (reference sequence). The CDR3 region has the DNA TGTGCCAGCAGCGCACTACCCCGGCCAGCGGAGAACACCGGGGAGCTGTTTTTT. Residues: CASSALPRPAENTGELFF.

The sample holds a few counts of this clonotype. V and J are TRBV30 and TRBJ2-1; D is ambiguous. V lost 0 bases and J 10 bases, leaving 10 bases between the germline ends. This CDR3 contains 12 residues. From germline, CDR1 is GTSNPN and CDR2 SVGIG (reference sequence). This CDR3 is CAWSVRLTEQFF. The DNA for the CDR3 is TGTGCCTGGAGTGTCAGGCTAACCGAGCAGTTCTTC.

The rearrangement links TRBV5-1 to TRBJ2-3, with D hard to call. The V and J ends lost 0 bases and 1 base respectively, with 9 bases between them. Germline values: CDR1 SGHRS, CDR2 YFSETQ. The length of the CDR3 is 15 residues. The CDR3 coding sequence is TGCGCCAGCAGCTTGGAGGGCAGGCGCACAGATACGCAGTATTTT. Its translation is CASSLEGRRTDTQYF.

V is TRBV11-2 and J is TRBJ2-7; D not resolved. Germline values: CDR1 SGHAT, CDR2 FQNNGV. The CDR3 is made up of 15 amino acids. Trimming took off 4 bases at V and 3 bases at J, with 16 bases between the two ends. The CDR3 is CASSSGRGRIYEQYF. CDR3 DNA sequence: TGTGCCAGCAGCTCGGGTCGCGGCCGGATCTACGAGCAGTACTTC.

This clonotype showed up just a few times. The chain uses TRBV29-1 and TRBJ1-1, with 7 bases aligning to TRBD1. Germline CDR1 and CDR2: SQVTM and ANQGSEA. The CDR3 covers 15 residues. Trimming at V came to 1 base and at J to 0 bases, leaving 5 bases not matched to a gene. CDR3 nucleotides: TGCAGCGTTGAAGGGGGACAGTTTTTGAACACTGAAGCTTTCTTT. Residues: CSVEGGQFLNTEAFF.

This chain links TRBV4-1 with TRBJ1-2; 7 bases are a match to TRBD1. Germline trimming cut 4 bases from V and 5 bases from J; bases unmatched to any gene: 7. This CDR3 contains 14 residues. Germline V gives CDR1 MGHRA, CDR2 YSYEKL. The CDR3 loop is CASSPTTGHYGYTF. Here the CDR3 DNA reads TGCGCCAGCAGCCCAACGACAGGGCATTATGGCTACACCTTC.

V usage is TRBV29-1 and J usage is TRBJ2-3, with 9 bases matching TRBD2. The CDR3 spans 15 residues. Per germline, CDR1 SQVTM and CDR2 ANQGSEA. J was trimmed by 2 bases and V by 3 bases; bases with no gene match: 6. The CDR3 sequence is CSVDGLAGITDTQYF. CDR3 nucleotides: TGCAGCGTTGACGGGCTAGCGGGGATCACAGATACGCAGTATTTT.

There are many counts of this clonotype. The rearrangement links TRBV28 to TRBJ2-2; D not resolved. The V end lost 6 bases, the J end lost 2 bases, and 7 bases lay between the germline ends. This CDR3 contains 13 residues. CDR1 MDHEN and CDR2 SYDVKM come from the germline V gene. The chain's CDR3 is CASRLPNTGELFF. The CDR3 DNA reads TGTGCCAGCAGACTACCTAACACCGGGGAGCTGTTTTTT.

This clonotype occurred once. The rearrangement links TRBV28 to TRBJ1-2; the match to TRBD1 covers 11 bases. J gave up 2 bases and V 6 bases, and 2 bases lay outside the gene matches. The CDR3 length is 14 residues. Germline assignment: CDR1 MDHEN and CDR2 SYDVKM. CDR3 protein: CASRDRGHNYGYTF. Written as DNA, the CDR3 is TGTGCCAGCAGGGACAGGGGGCACAACTATGGCTACACCTTC.

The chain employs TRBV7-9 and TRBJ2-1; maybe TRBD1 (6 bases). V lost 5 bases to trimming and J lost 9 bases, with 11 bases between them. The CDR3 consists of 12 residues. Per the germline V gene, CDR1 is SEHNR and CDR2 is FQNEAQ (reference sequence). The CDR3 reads CASSPTGFEQFF. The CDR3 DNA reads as TGTGCCAGCAGCCCCACAGGGTTTGAGCAGTTCTTC.

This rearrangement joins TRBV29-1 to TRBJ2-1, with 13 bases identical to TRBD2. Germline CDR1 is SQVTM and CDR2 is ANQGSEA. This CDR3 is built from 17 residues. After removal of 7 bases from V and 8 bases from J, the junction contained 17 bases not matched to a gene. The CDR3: CSGQSLAGGVGGHEQFF. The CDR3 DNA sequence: TGCAGCGGTCAGTCACTAGCGGGAGGGGTAGGGGGCCATGAGCAGTTCTTC.

The chain's CDR3 is CASSQETSPLAQETQYF. CDR3 coding DNA: TGTGCCAGCAGCCAGGAAACTAGCCCGCTGGCCCAAGAGACCCAGTACTTC. The gene calls are TRBV3-1 and TRBJ2-5; D may be TRBD2 (6 bases). Germline values: CDR1 LGHDT, CDR2 YNNKEL (reference sequence). Trimming cost V 3 bases and J 1 base, with 18 bases left between them. There are 17 residues in the CDR3.

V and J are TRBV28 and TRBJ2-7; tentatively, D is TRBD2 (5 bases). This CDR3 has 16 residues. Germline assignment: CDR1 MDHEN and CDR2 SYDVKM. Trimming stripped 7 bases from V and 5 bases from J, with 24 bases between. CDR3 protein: CASNPQIGRGSNEQYF. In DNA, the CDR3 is TGTGCCAGCAACCCTCAAATTGGGAGAGGGAGCAACGAGCAGTACTTC.

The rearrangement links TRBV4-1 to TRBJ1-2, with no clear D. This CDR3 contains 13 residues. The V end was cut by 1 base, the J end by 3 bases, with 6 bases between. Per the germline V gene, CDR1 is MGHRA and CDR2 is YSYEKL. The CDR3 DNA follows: TGCGCCAGCAGCCAAGTTCTAGACTATGGCTACACCTTC. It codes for CASSQVLDYGYTF.

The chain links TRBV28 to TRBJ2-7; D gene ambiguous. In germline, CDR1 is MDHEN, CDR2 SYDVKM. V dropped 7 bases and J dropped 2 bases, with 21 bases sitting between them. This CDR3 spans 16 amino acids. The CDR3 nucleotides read TGTGCCAGCAACTCCCGTCAGTGGCACGACACCTACGAGCAGTACTTC. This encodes CASNSRQWHDTYEQYF.

CDR3: CASSHLNEQYF. The CDR3 bases are TGTGCCAGCAGCCACTTAAATGAGCAGTACTTC. The chain joins TRBV3-1 to TRBJ2-1; D unclear. The DNA end is a closer match to TRBJ2-7, so the J assignment may be wrong. Germline V gives CDR1 LGHDT, CDR2 YNNKEL (reference sequence). This CDR3 comprises 11 residues.

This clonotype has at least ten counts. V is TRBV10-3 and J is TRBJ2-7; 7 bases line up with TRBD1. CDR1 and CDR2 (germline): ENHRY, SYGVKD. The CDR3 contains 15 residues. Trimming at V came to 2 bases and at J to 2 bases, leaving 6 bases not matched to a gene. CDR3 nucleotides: TGTGCCATCAGTGAGGGAACAGGGGCTGCCTACGAGCAGTACTTC. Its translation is CAISEGTGAAYEQYF.

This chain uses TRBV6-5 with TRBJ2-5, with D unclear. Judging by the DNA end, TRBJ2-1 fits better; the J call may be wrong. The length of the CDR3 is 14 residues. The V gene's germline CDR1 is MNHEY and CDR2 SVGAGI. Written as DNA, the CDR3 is TGTGCCAGCAGTTATCTGAAGAGCCAAGAGACCCAGTTCTTC. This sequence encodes CASSYLKSQETQFF.

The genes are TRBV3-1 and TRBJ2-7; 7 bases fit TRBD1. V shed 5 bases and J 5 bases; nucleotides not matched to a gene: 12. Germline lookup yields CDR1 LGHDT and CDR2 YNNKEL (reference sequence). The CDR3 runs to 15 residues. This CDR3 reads CASSRGGRRRNEQYF. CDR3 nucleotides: TGTGCCAGCAGCAGAGGGGGCAGGAGAAGGAACGAGCAGTACTTC.

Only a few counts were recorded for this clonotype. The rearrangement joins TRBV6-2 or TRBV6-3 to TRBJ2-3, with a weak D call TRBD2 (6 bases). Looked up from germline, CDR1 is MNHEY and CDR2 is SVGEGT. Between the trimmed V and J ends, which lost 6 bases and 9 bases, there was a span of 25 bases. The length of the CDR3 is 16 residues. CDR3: CASSPFVSGTSNTQYF. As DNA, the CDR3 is TGTGCCAGCAGCCCGTTTGTTAGCGGCACTTCGAACACGCAGTATTTT.

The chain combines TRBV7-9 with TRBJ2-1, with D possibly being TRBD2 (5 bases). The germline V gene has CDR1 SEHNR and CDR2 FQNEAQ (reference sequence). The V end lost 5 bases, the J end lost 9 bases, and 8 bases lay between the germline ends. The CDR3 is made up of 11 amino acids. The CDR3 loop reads CASSPTIEQFF. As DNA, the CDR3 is TGTGCCAGCAGCCCGACTATTGAGCAGTTCTTC.

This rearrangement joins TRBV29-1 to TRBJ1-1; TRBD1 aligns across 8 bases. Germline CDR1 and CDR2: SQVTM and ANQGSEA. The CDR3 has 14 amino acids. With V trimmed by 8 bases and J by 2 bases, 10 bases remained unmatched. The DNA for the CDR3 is TGCAGCTCGGGGACAGGAGGTACTAACACTGAAGCTTTCTTT. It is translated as CSSGTGGTNTEAFF. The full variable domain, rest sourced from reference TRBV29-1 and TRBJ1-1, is SAVISQKPSRDICQRGTSLTIQCQVDSQVTMMFWYRQQPGQSLTLIATANQGSEATYESGFVIDKFPISRPNLTFSTLTVSNMSPEDSSIYLCSSGTGGTNTEAFFGQGTRLTVV.